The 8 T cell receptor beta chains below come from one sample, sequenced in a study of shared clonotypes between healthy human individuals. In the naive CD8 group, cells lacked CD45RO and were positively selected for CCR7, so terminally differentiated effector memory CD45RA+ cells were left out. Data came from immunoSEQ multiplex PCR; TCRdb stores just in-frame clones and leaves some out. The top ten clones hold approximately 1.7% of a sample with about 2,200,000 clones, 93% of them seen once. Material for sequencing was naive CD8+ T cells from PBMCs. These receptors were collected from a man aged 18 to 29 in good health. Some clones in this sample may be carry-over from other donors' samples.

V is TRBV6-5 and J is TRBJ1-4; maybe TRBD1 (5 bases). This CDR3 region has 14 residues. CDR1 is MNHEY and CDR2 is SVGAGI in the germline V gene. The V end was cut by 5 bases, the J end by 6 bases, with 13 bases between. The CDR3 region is CASSPGRRHEKLFF. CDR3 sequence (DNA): TGTGCCAGCAGTCCGGGACGACGGCATGAAAAACTGTTTTTT.

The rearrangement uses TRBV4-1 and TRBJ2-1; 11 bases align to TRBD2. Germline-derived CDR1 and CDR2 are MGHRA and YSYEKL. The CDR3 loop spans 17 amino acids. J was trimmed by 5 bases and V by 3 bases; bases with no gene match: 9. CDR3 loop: CASSHVTPGLADNEQFF. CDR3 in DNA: TGCGCCAGCAGCCACGTGACCCCGGGACTAGCGGACAATGAGCAGTTCTTC.

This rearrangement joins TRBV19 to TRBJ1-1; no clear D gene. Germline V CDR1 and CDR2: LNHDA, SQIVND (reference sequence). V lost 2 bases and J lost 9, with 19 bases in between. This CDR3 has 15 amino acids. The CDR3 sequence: CASSITVLWREQAFF. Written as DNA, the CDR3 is TGTGCCAGTAGTATAACGGTGTTGTGGAGGGAACAAGCTTTCTTT.

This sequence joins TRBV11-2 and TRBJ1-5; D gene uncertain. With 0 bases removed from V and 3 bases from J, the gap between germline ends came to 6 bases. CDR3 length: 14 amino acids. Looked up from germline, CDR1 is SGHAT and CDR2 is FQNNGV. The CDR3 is CASSLEPDNQPQHF. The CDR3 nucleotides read TGTGCCAGCAGCTTAGAACCCGACAATCAGCCCCAGCATTTT.

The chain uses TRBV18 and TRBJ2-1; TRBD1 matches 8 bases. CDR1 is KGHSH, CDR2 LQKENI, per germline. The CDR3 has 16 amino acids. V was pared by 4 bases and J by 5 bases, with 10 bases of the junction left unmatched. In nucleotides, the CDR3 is TGTGCCAGCTCACGACAGGGGACAGAACTTAACAATGAGCAGTTCTTC. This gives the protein CASSRQGTELNNEQFF.

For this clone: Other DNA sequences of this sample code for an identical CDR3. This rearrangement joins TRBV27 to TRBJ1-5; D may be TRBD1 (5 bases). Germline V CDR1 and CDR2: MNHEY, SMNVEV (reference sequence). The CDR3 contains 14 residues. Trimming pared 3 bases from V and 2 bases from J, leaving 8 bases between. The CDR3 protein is CASSLWGGNQPQHF. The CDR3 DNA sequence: TGTGCCAGCAGTTTGTGGGGGGGCAATCAGCCCCAGCATTTT.

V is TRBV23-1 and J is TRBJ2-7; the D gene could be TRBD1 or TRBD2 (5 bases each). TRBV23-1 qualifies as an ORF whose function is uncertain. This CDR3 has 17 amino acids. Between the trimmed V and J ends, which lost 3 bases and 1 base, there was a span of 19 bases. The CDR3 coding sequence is TGCGCCAGCAGTCAGACTCAGAGGGGATTACCATCCTACGAGCAGTACTTC. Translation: CASSQTQRGLPSYEQYF.

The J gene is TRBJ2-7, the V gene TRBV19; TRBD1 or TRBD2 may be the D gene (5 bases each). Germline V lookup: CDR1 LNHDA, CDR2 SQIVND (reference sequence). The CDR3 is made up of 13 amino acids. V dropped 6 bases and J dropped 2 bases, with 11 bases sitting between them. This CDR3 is CASRGEIAYEQYF. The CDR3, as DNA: TGTGCCAGTAGGGGGGAGATCGCCTACGAGCAGTACTTC.